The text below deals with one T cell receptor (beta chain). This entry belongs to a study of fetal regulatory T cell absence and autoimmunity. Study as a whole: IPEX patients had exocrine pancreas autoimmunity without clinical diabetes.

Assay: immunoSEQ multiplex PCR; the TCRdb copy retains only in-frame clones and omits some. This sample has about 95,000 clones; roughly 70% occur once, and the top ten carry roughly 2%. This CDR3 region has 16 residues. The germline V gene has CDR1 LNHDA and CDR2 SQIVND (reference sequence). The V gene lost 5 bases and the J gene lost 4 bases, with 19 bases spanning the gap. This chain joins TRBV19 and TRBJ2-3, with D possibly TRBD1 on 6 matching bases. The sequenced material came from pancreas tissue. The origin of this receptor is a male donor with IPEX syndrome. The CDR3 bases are TGTGCCAGTAGTTTACCGGGACAAAGGCAGTCAGATACGCAGTATTTT. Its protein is CASSLPGQRQSDTQYF.